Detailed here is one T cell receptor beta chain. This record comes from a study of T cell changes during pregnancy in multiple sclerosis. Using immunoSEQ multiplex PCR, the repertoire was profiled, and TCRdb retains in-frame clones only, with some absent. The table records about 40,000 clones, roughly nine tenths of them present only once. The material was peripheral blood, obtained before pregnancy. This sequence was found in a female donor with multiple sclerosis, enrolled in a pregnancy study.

In DNA, the CDR3 is TGTGCCAGCTCCCGGGACAGGGATAATCAGCCCCAGCATTTT. Its protein product is CASSRDRDNQPQHF. This rearrangement joins TRBV18 to TRBJ1-5; the match to TRBD1 covers 9 bases. The trim removed 6 bases at V and 4 bases at J, leaving 4 bases unmatched. In germline, CDR1 is KGHSH, CDR2 LQKENI. This CDR3 is 14 amino acids long. Using reference TRBV18 and TRBJ1-5 for the parts outside the CDR3, the full variable domain is NAGVMQNPRHLVRRRGQEARLRCSPMKGHSHVYWYRQLPEEGLKFMVYLQKENIIDESGMPKERFSAEFPKEGPSILRIQQVVRGDSAAYFCASSRDRDNQPQHFGDGTRLSIL.